This T cell receptor beta chain was retrieved from a study of CD8+ T cells in alopecia areata. Whole-study context: For 6 to 18 months, tofacitinib was taken, and 6 months off drug followed. General study points: Especially in alopecia totalis/universalis, lesional scalp showed greater clonality than normal scalp did. Patients showed less clear TCR sequence sharing than mice, possibly partly because of HLA diversity.

After isolation, RNA underwent reverse transcription to generate cDNA as the sequencing template. Only in-frame clones appear in the TCRdb table, and some are missing; sequencing was by immunoSEQ multiplex PCR. The sample holds about 150,000 clones, under 60% seen once. This CDR3 is built from 16 residues. Trimming stripped 6 bases from V and 0 bases from J, with 15 bases between. Per the germline V gene, CDR1 is SGHTA and CDR2 is FQGTGA. Collection of lesional scalp punch biopsies and peripheral blood was performed in alopecia areata patients. This clone appeared a few times. Its antigen remains unidentified.

J is TRBJ2-4 and V is TRBV7-3; D not resolved. The starting material was CD8+ T cells sorted from blood, obtained at week 0. The TCR comes from a human donor with alopecia areata. CDR3 in amino acids: CASSDEAGLAKNIQYF. CDR3 coding DNA: TGTGCCAGCAGTGACGAGGCAGGCCTAGCCAAAAACATTCAGTACTTC.